This TCR beta chain derives from a study of blood T cells in healthy people across ages. Study-wide results and limits: As naive T cell percentage varied, TCR beta diversity correlated strongly with it.

This clonotype was seen a few times. Its antigen is as yet unknown. Isolation yielded PBMCs, at least 6 million per sample, in every case. V lost 4 bases and J 1 base, leaving 15 bases between the germline ends. The CDR3 extends over 15 amino acids. The germline V gene has CDR1 SGHRS and CDR2 YFSETQ. Primers used in a second PCR of about 7 to 11 cycles were a sample-barcoded 5' primer and a J-beta primer mix. TCRdb independently ran MiXCR on the 5' RACE reads; one entry per CDR3 protein. The table shows about a million distinct CDR3 sequences, with roughly 51% occurring only once. This TCR was recovered from a woman aged 60-75 years in good health. The specimen sequenced was blood. This rearrangement joins TRBV5-1 to TRBJ2-7; D could derive from TRBD1 or TRBD2 (5 bases each). The CDR3 bases are TGCGCCAGCAGCACATACGGGACGAGTTCCTACGAGCAGTACTTC. It yields the protein CASSTYGTSSYEQYF.